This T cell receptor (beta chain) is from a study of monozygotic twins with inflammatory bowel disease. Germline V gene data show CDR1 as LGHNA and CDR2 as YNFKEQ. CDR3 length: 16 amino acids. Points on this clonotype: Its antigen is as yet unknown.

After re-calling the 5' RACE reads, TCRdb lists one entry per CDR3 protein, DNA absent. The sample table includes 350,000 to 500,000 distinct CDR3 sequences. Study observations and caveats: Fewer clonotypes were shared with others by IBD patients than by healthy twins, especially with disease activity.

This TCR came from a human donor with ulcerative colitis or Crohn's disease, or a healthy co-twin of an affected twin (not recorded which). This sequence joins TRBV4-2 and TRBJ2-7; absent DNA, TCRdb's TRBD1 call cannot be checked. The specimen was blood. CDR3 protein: CASSQFHGASSYEQYF.